The entry below describes one TCR beta chain. Its antigen is not known. V shed 4 bases and J shed 3 bases, with 7 bases lying between them. This CDR3 is 13 amino acids long. The V gene's germline CDR1 is DFQATT and CDR2 SNEGSKA (reference sequence). These data are taken from a study of blood T cells in healthy people across ages. General observations from the study: Estimates of diversity drawn from one million T cells were considered underestimates. Long-lived and aged donors differed, with more naive CD4+ cells and higher diversity in the long-lived.

Donors were healthy Caucasian individuals from Russia aged roughly 6 to 95. Ten milliliters of peripheral blood were drawn from each donor. For the second PCR, which ran for about 7 to 11 cycles, a sample-barcoded 5' primer and a J-beta primer mix were used. TCRdb called the 5' RACE reads again in MiXCR, with one record for every CDR3 protein. The sample carries 1.8 million or so distinct CDR3 sequences, approximately 39% recorded once. What was sequenced was blood. This chain links TRBV20-1 with TRBJ2-6; D call uncertain. The clonotype comes from a human donor in good health. The CDR3 DNA reads as TGCAGTGCTAAGCTTGATGGGGCCAACGTCCTGACTTTC. It is translated as CSAKLDGANVLTF.